Following are 6 T cell receptor beta chains from one sample sequenced in a study of Ad26.COV2.S vaccination and SARS-CoV-2 variants. Produced via immunoSEQ multiplex PCR; TCRdb's table is partial and in-frame only. The sample includes fewer than 400,000 clones, around nine tenths seen only once; the top ten take approximately 3.7%. The treatment is: over 15 received Ad26.COV2.S at low or high dose, single or two shots; about five received placebo; per-sample allocation not given. Vaccine and placebo recipients were sampled on day 63 after the first injection. The sample here was peripheral blood, taken in a trial of Ad26.COV2.S vaccine versus placebo. The receptors stem from a person between 18 and 59 years old who received the Ad26.COV2.S COVID-19 vaccine or a placebo.

The gene calls are TRBV12-3 or TRBV12-4 and TRBJ2-2; 8 nucleotides line up with TRBD1. The CDR3 totals 13 residues. After removal of 6 bases from V and 4 bases from J, the junction contained 1 base not matched to a gene. The CDR3: CASSRGPTGELFF. The CDR3 bases are TGTGCCAGCAGCAGGGGGCCCACCGGGGAGCTGTTTTTT.

This clone appeared once. The rearrangement links TRBV7-5 to TRBJ2-5; the table gives TRBD2 as D, unverified against the DNA. TRBV7-5 is assigned pseudogene status. CDR3 size: 14 residues. Written as DNA, the CDR3 is TGTGTCAGAAGCTTAGAACCCCGCCGGGGGACCCAGTACTTC. Protein sequence: CVRSLEPRRGTQYF.

The chain is built from TRBV9 and TRBJ1-3, with a tentative D call TRBD1 (6 bases). CDR1 and CDR2 (germline): SGDLS, YYNGEE. Trimming removed 1 base at V and 5 bases at J, with 19 bases between. The CDR3 consists of 17 residues. CDR3 sequence reads: CASSVSSRGVTRNTIYF. As DNA, the CDR3 is TGTGCCAGCAGCGTATCAAGCAGGGGCGTTACTAGAAACACCATATATTTT. Full variable domain (rest looked up from reference TRBV9 and TRBJ1-3): DSGVTQTPKHLITATGQRVTLRCSPRSGDLSVYWYQQSLDQGLQFLIQYYNGEERAKGNILERFSAQQFPDLHSELNLSSLELGDSALYFCASSVSSRGVTRNTIYFGEGSWLTVV.

V usage is TRBV2 and J usage is TRBJ1-5; D unclear. Trimming took 0 bases from V and 3 from J, leaving 6 bases between them. The germline gives CDR1 SNHLY, CDR2 FYNNEI. CDR3 length: 14 residues. The chain's CDR3 is CASSEAWANQPQHF. The CDR3 coding sequence is TGTGCCAGCAGTGAAGCCTGGGCCAATCAGCCCCAGCATTTT.

The rearrangement uses TRBV24-1 and TRBJ1-4; unclear D gene. V lost 2 bases to trimming and J lost 7 bases, with 13 bases between them. The CDR3 runs 15 residues. Germline CDR1 reads KGHDR; CDR2 reads SFDVKD. CDR3 DNA sequence: TGTGCCACCAGTGATTCTGGGTGGGTTGGTGAAAAACTGTTTTTT. This sequence encodes CATSDSGWVGEKLFF.

The V and J genes are TRBV28 and TRBJ2-7; 10 positions agree with TRBD1. This CDR3 region has 19 residues. The germline CDR1 and CDR2 sequences are MDHEN and SYDVKM. With 3 bases clipped from V and 1 base from J, the junction kept 15 bases outside the gene matches. CDR3 residues: CASSFPRTGTGVRSYEQYF. The CDR3 DNA reads as TGTGCCAGCAGTTTCCCCCGTACCGGGACAGGGGTTAGGTCCTACGAGCAGTACTTC.